This T cell receptor beta chain was observed in a study of vaccination effects on CD4 cells after COVID-19. The study, taken as a whole, reports: Recruitment yielded few convalescent patients, and the study had no early post-infection timepoints. Late in the post-vaccination period, infection-induced and vaccine-induced clones underwent marked clonal contraction.

Note on this clone: Its antigen is undetermined.

After expansion with viral peptide pools in the ViraFEST assay, antigen-specific CD4+ T cells were sequenced. Isolation of CD4+ T cells took place after 10 days of culture. Recipients of the vaccine had no prior SARS-CoV-2 infection and negative nucleocapsid antibodies. A few million PBMC were placed in each well, which was supplemented with 10 IU/ml IL-2 and 10 ug/ml peptides. Cells had half their medium changed to IL-2 medium on days 3 and 7. TCRdb's copy holds only in-frame clones and misses some; the assay was immunoSEQ multiplex PCR. Of 35,000 to 40,000 clones listed, 66% were seen once; the top ten hold just under 15%. The CDR3 consists of 13 residues. V gave up 6 bases and J gave up 7 bases, with 12 bases separating them.

The specimen comprised CD4+ T cells from PBMCs cultured with HCoV-OC43 spike peptides, sampled before COVID-19 vaccination. Subset defined: HCoV-OC43 spike overlapping peptide pool stimulation. This TCR derives from a human donor who received a COVID-19 vaccine. The rearrangement links TRBV12-3 or TRBV12-4 to TRBJ2-2; perhaps TRBD1 as D (6 bases). The CDR3 sequence: CASSRQAGGELFF. DNA for the CDR3: TGTGCCAGCAGCAGACAGGCCGGCGGGGAGCTGTTTTTT.